The clone carrying this TCR beta chain has just a few counts. What it binds is not known. Trimming cost V 6 bases and J 5 bases; bases outside gene matches: 10. This CDR3 is 16 amino acids long. The V gene's germline CDR1 is MNHNS and CDR2 SASEGT. The time point denotes: persistent/refractory GD, antithyroid drugs over 5 years with positive TRAb. After RNA was extracted from PBMCs, the TCR library was made from it. Criteria from the American Thyroid Association guidelines were applied to diagnose Graves' disease. The sample comes from a study of regulatory T cells in long-lasting Graves disease. Arm-PCR with iRepertoire HTBI primers amplified the CDR3 regions for these TCR beta libraries. TCRdb used MiXCR to reprocess the multiplex PCR reads, holding one entry per CDR3 protein. This repertoire shows roughly 360,000 distinct CDR3 sequences, roughly 25% found once; its top ten account for about 27%. Notes on the study in general: TRBV28, TRBJ1-2 and TRBJ2-5 were favored in persistent disease. With a small sample size, accuracy may have been reduced.

This sequence originates from a middle-aged woman with Graves disease. The genes are TRBV6-1 and TRBJ1-4, with 9 bases aligning to TRBD1. Sequenced material: peripheral blood mononuclear cells (PBMCs), taken when the disease was refractory, from a patient treated with antithyroid drugs. CDR3 loop: CASRPGYGQGNEKLFF. The DNA of the CDR3 is TGTGCCAGCAGACCTGGGTATGGACAGGGGAATGAAAAACTGTTTTTT.